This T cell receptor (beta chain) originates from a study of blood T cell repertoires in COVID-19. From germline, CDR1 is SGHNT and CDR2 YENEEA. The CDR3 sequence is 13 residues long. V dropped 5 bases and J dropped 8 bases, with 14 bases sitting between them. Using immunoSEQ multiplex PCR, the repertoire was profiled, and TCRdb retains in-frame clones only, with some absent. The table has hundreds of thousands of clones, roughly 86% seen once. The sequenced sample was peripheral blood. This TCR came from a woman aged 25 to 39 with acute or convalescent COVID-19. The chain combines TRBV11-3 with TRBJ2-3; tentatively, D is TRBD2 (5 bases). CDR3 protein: CASSPRALGTQYF. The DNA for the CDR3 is TGTGCCAGCAGCCCGAGGGCCCTAGGTACGCAGTATTTT. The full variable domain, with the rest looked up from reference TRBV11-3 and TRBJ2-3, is EAGVVQSPRYKIIEKKQPVAFWCNPISGHNTLYWYLQNLGQGPELLIRYENEEAVDDSQLPKDRFSAERLKGVDSTLKIQPAELGDSAVYLCASSPRALGTQYFGPGTRLTVL.